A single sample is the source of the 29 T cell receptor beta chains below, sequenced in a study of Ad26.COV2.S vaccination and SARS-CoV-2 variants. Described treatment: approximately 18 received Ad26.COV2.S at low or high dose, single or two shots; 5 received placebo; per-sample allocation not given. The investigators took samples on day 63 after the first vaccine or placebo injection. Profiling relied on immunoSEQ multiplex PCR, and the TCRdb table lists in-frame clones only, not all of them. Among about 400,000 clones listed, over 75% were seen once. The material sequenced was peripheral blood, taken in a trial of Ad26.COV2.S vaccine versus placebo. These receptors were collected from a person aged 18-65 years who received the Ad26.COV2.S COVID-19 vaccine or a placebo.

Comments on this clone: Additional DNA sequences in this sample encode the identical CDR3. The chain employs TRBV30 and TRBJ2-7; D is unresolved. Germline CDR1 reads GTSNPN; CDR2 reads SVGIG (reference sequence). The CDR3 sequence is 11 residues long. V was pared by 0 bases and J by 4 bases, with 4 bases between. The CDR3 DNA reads TGTGCCTGGAGTGTACTTTACGAGCAGTACTTC. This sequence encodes CAWSVLYEQYF.

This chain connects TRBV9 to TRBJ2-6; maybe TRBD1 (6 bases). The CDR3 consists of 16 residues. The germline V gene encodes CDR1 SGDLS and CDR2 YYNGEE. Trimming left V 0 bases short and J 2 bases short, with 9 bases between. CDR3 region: CASSVGTVTGANVLTF. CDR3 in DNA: TGTGCCAGCAGCGTAGGGACAGTGACTGGGGCCAACGTCCTGACTTTC. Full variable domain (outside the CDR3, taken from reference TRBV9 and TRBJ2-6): DSGVTQTPKHLITATGQRVTLRCSPRSGDLSVYWYQQSLDQGLQFLIQYYNGEERAKGNILERFSAQQFPDLHSELNLSSLELGDSALYFCASSVGTVTGANVLTFGAGSRLTVL.

CDR3 nucleotides: TGTGCCAGCAGCTTGGGCCAGTCCTCTGGAAACACCATATATTTT. Residues: CASSLGQSSGNTIYF. This chain links TRBV5-4 with TRBJ1-3, with D unresolved. Between the trimmed V and J ends, which lost 0 bases and 0 bases, there was a span of 7 bases. The germline V gene has CDR1 SGHNT and CDR2 YYREEE (reference sequence). The CDR3 totals 15 residues. Based on the CDR3 plus reference TRBV5-4 and TRBJ1-3, the full variable domain is ETGVTQSPTHLIKTRGQQVTLRCSSQSGHNTVSWYQQALGQGPQFIFQYYREEENGRGNFPPRFSGLQFPNYSSELNVNALELDDSALYLCASSLGQSSGNTIYFGEGSWLTVV.

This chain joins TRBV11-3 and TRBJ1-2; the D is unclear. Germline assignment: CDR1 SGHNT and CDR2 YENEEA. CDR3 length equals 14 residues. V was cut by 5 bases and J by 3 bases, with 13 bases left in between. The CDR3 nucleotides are TGTGCCAGCAGCCGGCGTGGCAACGACTATGGCTACACCTTC. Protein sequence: CASSRRGNDYGYTF.

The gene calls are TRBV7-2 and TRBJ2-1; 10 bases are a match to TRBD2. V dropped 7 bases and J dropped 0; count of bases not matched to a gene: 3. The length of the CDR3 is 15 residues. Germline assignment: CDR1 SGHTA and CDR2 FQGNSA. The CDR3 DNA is TGTGCCAGCAACCCTAGCGGGGGCTCCTACAATGAGCAGTTCTTC. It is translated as CASNPSGGSYNEQFF.

CDR3 loop: CASRITGVQGTEAFF. The CDR3 nucleotides are TGTGCCAGCAGAATAACAGGGGTCCAGGGCACTGAAGCTTTCTTT. This chain uses TRBV28 with TRBJ1-1, with 7 bases aligning to TRBD1. From germline, CDR1 is MDHEN and CDR2 SYDVKM. The CDR3 loop spans 15 amino acids. V shed 6 bases and J 4 bases; nucleotides not matched to a gene: 11.

CDR3 sequence reads: CASTRLTDTQYF. CDR3 sequence (DNA): TGTGCCAGCACCCGACTGACAGATACGCAGTATTTT. The chain is built from TRBV28 and TRBJ2-3; D unclear. The CDR3 is 12 residues long. Germline V CDR1 and CDR2: MDHEN, SYDVKM. The germline V and J ends were trimmed by 7 bases and 3 bases, with 8 bases remaining between them.

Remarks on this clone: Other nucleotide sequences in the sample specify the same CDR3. CDR3 protein: CATSDPGTGSYEQYF. As DNA, the CDR3 is TGTGCCACCAGTGATCCAGGGACCGGCTCCTACGAGCAGTACTTC. V gene TRBV24-1 combines with J gene TRBJ2-7, with D perhaps matching TRBD1 or TRBD2 (5 bases each). The CDR3 is made up of 15 amino acids. V lost 3 bases, J lost 0 bases, and 11 bases lay in between. From germline, CDR1 is KGHDR and CDR2 SFDVKD.

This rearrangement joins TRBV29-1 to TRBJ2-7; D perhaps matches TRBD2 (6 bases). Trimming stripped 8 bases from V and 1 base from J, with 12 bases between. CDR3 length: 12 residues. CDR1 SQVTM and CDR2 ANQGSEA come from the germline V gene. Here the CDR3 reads CSLRDSSYEQYF. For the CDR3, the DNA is TGCAGCCTCCGGGACTCTTCCTACGAGCAGTACTTC.

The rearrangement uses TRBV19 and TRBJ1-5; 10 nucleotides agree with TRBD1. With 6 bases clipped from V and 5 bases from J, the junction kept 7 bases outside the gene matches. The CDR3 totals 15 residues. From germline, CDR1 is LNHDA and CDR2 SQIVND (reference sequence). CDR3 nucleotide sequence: TGTGCCAGTAGACTTTCCGGGACAGGGGATCAGCCCCAGCATTTT. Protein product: CASRLSGTGDQPQHF. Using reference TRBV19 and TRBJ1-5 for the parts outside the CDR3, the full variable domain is DGGITQSPKYLFRKEGQNVTLSCEQNLNHDAMYWYRQDPGQGLRLIYYSQIVNDFQKGDIAEGYSVSREKKESFPLTVTSAQKNPTAFYLCASRLSGTGDQPQHFGDGTRLSIL.

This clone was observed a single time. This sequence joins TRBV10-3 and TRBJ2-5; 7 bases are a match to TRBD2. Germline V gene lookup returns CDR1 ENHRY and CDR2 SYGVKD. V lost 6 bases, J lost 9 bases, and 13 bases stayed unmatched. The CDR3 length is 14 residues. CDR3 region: CAIRGEGAETAQYF. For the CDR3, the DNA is TGTGCCATCAGGGGGGAGGGAGCGGAGACGGCCCAGTACTTC.

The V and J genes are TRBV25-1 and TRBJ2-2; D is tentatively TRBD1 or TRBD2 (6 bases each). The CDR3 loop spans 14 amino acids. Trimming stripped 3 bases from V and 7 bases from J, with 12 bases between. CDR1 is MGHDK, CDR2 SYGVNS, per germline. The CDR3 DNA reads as TGTGCCAGCAGTGATTCGGGGGCGTTCGGGGAGCTGTTTTTT. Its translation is CASSDSGAFGELFF.

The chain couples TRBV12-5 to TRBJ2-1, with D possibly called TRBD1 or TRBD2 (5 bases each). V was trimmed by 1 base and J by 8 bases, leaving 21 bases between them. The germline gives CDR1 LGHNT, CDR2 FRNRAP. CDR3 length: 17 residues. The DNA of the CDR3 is TGTGCTAGTGGTTTGGCCCTGACCGGGGATGGGGGTGATGAGCAGTTCTTC. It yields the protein CASGLALTGDGGDEQFF.

The DNA for the CDR3 is TGTGCCAGCAGCCAATTCGGGACTAGCGGGTACAATGAGCAGTTCTTC. It encodes CASSQFGTSGYNEQFF. The V and J genes are TRBV3-1 (or the pseudogene TRBV3-2) and TRBJ2-1, with 12 bases fitting TRBD2. The CDR3 is 16 residues long. V lost 2 bases and J lost 4; bases outside the gene matches: 3. In germline, CDR1 is LGHDT, CDR2 YNNKEL (reference sequence).

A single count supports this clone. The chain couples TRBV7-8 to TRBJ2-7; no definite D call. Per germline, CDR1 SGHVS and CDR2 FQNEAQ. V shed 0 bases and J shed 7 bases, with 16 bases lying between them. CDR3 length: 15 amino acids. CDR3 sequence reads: CASSLARSAQREQYF. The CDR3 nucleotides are TGTGCCAGCAGCTTAGCGAGGAGCGCCCAAAGGGAGCAGTACTTC.

The CDR3 DNA sequence: TGTGCCAGCACGGAGGGCCGGGAGCTGTTTTTT. This translates into CASTEGRELFF. V usage is TRBV2 and J usage is TRBJ2-2; D possibly corresponds to TRBD2 (6 bases). Germline loops: CDR1 SNHLY, CDR2 FYNNEI. The CDR3 covers 11 residues. V lost 7 bases and J lost 9, with 9 bases in between.

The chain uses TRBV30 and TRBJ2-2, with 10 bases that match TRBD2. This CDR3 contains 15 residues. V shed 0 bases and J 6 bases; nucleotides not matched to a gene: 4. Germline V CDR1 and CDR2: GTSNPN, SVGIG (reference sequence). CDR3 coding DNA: TGTGCCTGGAGTGTAGAGCGGGAGGGACCCGGGGAGCTGTTTTTT. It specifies CAWSVEREGPGELFF. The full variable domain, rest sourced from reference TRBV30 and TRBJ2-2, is SQTIHQWPATLVQPVGSPLSLECTVEGTSNPNLYWYRQAAGRGLQLLFYSVGIGQISSEVPQNLSASRPQDRQFILSSKKLLLSDSGFYLCAWSVEREGPGELFFGEGSRLTVL.

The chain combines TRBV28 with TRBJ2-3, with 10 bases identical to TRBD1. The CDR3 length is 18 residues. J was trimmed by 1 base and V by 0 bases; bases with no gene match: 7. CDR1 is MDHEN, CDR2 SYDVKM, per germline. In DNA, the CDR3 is TGTGCCAGCAGTTTATGCAAGGGACAGGGGACACGCACAGATACGCAGTATTTT. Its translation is CASSLCKGQGTRTDTQYF.

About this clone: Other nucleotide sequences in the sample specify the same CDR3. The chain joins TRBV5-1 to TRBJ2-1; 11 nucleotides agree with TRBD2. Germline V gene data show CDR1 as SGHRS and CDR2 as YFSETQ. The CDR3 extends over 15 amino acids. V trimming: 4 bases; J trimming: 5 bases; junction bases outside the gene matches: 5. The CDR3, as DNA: TGCGCCAGCAGCCCCGGACTAGCGGGCGACAATGAGCAGTTCTTC. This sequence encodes CASSPGLAGDNEQFF. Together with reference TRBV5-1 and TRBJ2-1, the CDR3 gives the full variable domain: KAGVTQTPRYLIKTRGQQVTLSCSPISGHRSVSWYQQTPGQGLQFLFEYFSETQRNKGNFPGRFSGRQFSNSRSEMNVSTLELGDSALYLCASSPGLAGDNEQFFGPGTRLTVL.

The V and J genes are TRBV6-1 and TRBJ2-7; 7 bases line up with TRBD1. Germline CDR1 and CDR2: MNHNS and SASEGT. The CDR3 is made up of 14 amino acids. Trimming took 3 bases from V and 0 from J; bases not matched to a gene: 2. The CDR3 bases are TGTGCCAGCAGTGATAGGGACAGCTCCTACGAGCAGTACTTC. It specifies CASSDRDSSYEQYF.

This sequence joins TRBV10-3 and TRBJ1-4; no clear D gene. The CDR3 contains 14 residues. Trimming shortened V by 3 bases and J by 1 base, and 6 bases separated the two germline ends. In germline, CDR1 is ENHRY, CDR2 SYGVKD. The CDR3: CAISDERTNEKLFF. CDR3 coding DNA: TGTGCCATCAGTGACGAGCGAACTAATGAAAAACTGTTTTTT.

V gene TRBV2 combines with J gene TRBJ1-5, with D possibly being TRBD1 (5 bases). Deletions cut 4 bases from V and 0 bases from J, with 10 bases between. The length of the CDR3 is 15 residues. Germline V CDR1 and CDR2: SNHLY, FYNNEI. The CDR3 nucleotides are TGTGCCAGCAGTGGGGGGGGTTATAGCAATCAGCCCCAGCATTTT. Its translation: CASSGGGYSNQPQHF.

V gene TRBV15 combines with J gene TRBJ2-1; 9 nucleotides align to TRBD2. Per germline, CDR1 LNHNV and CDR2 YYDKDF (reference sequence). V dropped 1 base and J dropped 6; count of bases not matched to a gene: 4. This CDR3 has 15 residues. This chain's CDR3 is CATSRAGTSFNEQFF. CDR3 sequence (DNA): TGTGCCACCAGCAGAGCCGGGACTAGCTTCAATGAGCAGTTCTTC. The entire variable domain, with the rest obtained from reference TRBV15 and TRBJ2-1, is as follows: DAMVIQNPRYQVTQFGKPVTLSCSQTLNHNVMYWYQQKSSQAPKLLFHYYDKDFNNEADTPDNFQSRRPNTSFCFLDIRSPGLGDTAMYLCATSRAGTSFNEQFFGPGTRLTVL.

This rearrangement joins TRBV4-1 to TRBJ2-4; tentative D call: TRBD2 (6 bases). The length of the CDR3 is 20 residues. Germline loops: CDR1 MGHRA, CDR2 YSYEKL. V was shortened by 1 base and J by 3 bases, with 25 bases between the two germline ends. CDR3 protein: CASSQAPSTGGNRGKNIQYF. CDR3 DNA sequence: TGCGCCAGCAGCCAAGCCCCCTCCACCGGGGGAAATCGCGGCAAAAACATTCAGTACTTC.

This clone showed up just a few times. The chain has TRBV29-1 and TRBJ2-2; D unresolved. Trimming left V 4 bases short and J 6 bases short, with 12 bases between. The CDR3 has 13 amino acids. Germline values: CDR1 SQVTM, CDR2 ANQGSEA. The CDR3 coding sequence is TGCAGCGTTGTGATGGTCAACGCCGGGGAGCTGTTTTTT. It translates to CSVVMVNAGELFF.

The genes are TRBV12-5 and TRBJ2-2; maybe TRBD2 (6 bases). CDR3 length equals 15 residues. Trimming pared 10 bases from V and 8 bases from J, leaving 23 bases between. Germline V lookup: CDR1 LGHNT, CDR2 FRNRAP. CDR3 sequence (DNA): TGTGCTACTACGATTATGGGGCTCGGAGGGGGGGAGCTGTTTTTT. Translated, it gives CATTIMGLGGGELFF.

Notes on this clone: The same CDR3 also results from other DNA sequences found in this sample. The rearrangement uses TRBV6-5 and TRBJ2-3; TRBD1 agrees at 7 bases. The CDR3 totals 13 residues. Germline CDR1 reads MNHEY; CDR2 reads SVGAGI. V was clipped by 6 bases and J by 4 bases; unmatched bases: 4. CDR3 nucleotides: TGTGCCAGCAGCAGAGGGGGCGCAGATACGCAGTATTTT. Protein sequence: CASSRGGADTQYF.

The CDR3 reads CASSQTGLNEQFF. The CDR3, as DNA: TGTGCCAGCAGCCAAACAGGGTTGAATGAGCAGTTCTTC. V and J are TRBV7-3 and TRBJ2-1, with a possible D match to TRBD1 (6 bases). The length of the CDR3 is 13 residues. V lost 5 bases and J 7 bases, leaving 12 bases between the germline ends. The germline V gene has CDR1 SGHTA and CDR2 FQGTGA.

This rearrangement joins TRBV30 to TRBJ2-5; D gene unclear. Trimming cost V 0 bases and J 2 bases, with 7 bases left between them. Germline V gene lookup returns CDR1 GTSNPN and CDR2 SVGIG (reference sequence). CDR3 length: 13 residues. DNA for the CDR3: TGTGCCTGGAGTGTACCGATACAAGAGACCCAGTACTTC. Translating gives CAWSVPIQETQYF.